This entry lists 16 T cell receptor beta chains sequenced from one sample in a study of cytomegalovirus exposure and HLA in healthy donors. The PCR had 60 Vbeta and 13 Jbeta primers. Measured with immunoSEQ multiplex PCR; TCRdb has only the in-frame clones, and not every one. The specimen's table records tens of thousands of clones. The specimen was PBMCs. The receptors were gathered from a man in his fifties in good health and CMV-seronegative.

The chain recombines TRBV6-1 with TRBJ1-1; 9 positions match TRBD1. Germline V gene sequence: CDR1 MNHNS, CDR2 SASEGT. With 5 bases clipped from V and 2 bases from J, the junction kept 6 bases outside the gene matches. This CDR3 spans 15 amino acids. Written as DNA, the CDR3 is TGTGCCAGCAGTACCCAGACAGGGGGAAACACTGAAGCTTTCTTT. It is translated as CASSTQTGGNTEAFF.

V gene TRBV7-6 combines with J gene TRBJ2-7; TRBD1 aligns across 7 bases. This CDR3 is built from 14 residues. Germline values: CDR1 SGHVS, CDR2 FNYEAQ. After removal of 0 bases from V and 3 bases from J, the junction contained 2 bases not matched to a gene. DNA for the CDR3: TGTGCCAGCAGCTTAGCTGGACAGGTCTACGAGCAGTACTTC. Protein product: CASSLAGQVYEQYF.

The CDR3 coding sequence is TGCGCCAGCAGCTTAGACAGGGGGTCCTACGAGCAGTACTTC. This codes for CASSLDRGSYEQYF. V is TRBV5-1 and J is TRBJ2-5, with 9 positions matching TRBD1. Gene TRBJ2-7 matches the end of the DNA better, so the J call may be wrong. CDR1 is SGHRS and CDR2 is YFSETQ in the germline V gene. CDR3 length: 14 residues.

The CDR3 DNA reads TGCGCCAGCAGCTTTTACGGGACAGTAAATTCACCCCTCCACTTT. Translating gives CASSFYGTVNSPLHF. The chain carries TRBV5-1 and TRBJ1-6, with 7 bases fitting TRBD1. There are 15 residues in the CDR3. Germline CDR1 reads SGHRS; CDR2 reads YFSETQ. V shed 2 bases, J shed 7 bases, and the junction held 6 bases outside the gene matches.

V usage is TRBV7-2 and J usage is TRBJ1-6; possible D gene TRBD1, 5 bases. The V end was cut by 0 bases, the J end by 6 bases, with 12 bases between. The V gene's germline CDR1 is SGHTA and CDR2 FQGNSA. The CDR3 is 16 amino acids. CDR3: CASSLAWTQINSPLHF. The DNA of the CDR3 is TGTGCCAGCAGCTTAGCTTGGACACAGATTAATTCACCCCTCCACTTT.

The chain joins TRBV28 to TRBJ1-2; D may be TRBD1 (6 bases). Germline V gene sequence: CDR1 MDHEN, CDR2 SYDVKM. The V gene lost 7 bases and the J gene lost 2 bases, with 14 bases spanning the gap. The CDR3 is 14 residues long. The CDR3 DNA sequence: TGTGCCAGCACGGTGGACAGAGTGAACTATGGCTACACCTTC. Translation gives CASTVDRVNYGYTF.

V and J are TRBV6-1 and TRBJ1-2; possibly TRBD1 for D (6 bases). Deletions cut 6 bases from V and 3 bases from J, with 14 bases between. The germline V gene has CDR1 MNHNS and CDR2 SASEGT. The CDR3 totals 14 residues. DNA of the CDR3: TGTGCCAGCAGGGCATCCAGGGGCCACTATGGCTACACCTTC. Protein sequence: CASRASRGHYGYTF.

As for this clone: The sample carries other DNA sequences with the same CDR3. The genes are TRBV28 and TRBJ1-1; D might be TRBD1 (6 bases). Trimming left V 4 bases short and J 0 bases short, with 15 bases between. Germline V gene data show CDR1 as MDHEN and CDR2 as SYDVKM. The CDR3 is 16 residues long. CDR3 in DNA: TGTGCCAGCAGTTACGACAGGCGCCGAATGAACACTGAAGCTTTCTTT. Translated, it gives CASSYDRRRMNTEAFF.

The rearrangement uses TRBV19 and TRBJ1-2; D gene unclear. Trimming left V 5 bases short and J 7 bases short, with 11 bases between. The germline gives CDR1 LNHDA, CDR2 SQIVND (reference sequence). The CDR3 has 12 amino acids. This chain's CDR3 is CASSPLSGGYTF. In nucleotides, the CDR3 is TGTGCCAGTAGTCCCCTCTCGGGTGGCTACACCTTC.

CDR3: CASSFRQGGTDTQYF. CDR3 DNA sequence: TGCGCCAGCAGCTTCCGACAGGGCGGGACAGATACGCAGTATTTT. J is TRBJ2-3 and V is TRBV5-1, with 7 bases aligning to TRBD1. V was clipped by 2 bases and J by 3 bases; unmatched bases: 6. The CDR3 extends over 15 amino acids. CDR1 is SGHRS, CDR2 YFSETQ, per germline.

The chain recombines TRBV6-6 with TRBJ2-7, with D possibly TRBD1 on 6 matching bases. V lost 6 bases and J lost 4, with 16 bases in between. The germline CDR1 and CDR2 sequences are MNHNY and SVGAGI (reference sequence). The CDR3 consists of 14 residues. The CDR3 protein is CASREQGRWYEQYF. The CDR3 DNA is TGTGCCAGCAGAGAACAGGGAAGGTGGTACGAGCAGTACTTC.

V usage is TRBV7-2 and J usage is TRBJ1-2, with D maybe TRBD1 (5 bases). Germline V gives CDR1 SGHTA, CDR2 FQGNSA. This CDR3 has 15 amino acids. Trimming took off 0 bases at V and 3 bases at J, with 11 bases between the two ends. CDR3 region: CASSLADDSHYGYTF. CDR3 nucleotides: TGTGCCAGCAGCTTAGCGGATGACAGCCACTATGGCTACACCTTC.

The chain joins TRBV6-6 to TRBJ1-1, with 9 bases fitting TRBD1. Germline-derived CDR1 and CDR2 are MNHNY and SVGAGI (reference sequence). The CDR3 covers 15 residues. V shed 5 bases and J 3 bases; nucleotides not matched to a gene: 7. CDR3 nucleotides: TGTGCCAGCAGTGCCACAGGGGGCGAGCACACTGAAGCTTTCTTT. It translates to CASSATGGEHTEAFF.

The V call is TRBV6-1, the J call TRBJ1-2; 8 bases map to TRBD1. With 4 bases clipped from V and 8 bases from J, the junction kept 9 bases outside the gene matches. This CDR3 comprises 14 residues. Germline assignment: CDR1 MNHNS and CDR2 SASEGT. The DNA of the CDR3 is TGTGCCAGCAGTGTAAAACAGGGGGGCTTAGGCTACACCTTC. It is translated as CASSVKQGGLGYTF.

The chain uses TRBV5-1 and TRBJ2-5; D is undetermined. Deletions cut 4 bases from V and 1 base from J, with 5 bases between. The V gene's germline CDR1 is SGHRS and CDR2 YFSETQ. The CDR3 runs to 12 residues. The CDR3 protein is CASSQSQETQYF. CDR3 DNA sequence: TGCGCCAGCAGCCAGTCCCAAGAGACCCAGTACTTC.

DNA of the CDR3: TGTGCCAGCAGATCAGGACAGAGGATCCGCCAGCCCCAGCATTTT. Its translation is CASRSGQRIRQPQHF. The chain has TRBV6-6 and TRBJ1-5; the D gene is possibly TRBD1 (6 bases). This CDR3 comprises 15 residues. V lost 6 bases, J lost 7 bases, and 19 bases lay in between. Germline lookup yields CDR1 MNHNY and CDR2 SVGAGI (reference sequence).